This entry lists 30 T cell receptor beta chains sequenced from one sample in a study of radiotherapy plus CTLA-4 blockade in lung cancer. Sequenced by immunoSEQ multiplex PCR; TCRdb stores in-frame clones only, minus some. The sample yields approximately 14,000 clones, approximately 70% seen once. This material consisted of peripheral blood, taken from a patient treated with radiotherapy plus ipilimumab. Source of these receptors: a human donor with non-small cell lung cancer whose response to radiotherapy plus ipilimumab could not be evaluated.

This rearrangement joins TRBV11-2 to TRBJ1-2, with a tentative D call TRBD1 (6 bases). Germline CDR1 and CDR2: SGHAT and FQNNGV. Trimming took off 0 bases at V and 4 bases at J, with 12 bases between the two ends. There are 15 residues in the CDR3. CDR3 DNA sequence: TGTGCCAGCAGCTTAGACTCAGGGGAAGGCTATGGCTACACCTTC. Translating it yields CASSLDSGEGYGYTF. The variable domain in full, with the rest retrieved from reference TRBV11-2 and TRBJ1-2, is EAGVAQSPRYKIIEKRQSVAFWCNPISGHATLYWYQQILGQGPKLLIQFQNNGVVDDSQLPKDRFSAERLKGVDSTLKIQPAKLEDSAVYLCASSLDSGEGYGYTFGSGTRLTVV.

This clone showed up just once. The rearrangement uses TRBV18 and TRBJ1-3, with 9 bases aligning to TRBD1. CDR3 length: 15 residues. Germline V gene sequence: CDR1 KGHSH, CDR2 LQKENI. The trim removed 7 bases at V and 4 bases at J, leaving 8 bases unmatched. The CDR3 sequence: CASLRTGVNGNTIYF. CDR3 bases: TGTGCCAGCTTACGGACAGGGGTGAACGGAAACACCATATATTTT.

The chain is built from TRBV19 and TRBJ1-1; 7 bases fit TRBD1. The CDR3 extends over 15 amino acids. The germline gives CDR1 LNHDA, CDR2 SQIVND (reference sequence). V lost 2 bases and J lost 2; bases outside the gene matches: 5. This CDR3 reads CASSIMGQINTEAFF. CDR3 bases: TGTGCCAGTAGTATAATGGGACAGATAAACACTGAAGCTTTCTTT.

The genes are TRBV2 and TRBJ2-1, with D unresolved. In germline, CDR1 is SNHLY, CDR2 FYNNEI. The CDR3 is 13 amino acids. V lost 6 bases and J lost 3, with 9 bases in between. The CDR3 loop reads CASRQTNYNEQFF. For the CDR3, the DNA is TGTGCCAGCAGACAGACAAACTACAATGAGCAGTTCTTC.

This clone was observed a single time. The CDR3 loop is CASSLQGGNTGELFF. The CDR3 DNA reads as TGCGCCAGCAGCTTACAGGGGGGAAACACCGGGGAGCTGTTTTTT. This chain connects TRBV5-1 to TRBJ2-2; 8 nucleotides match TRBD1. The germline V gene encodes CDR1 SGHRS and CDR2 YFSETQ. CDR3 length: 15 amino acids. V lost 2 bases, J lost 2 bases, and 2 bases stayed unmatched.

This sequence joins TRBV6-5 and TRBJ2-3; 8 nucleotides agree with TRBD1. With 4 bases clipped from V and 5 bases from J, the junction kept 11 bases outside the gene matches. The CDR3 is 16 residues long. The germline gives CDR1 MNHEY, CDR2 SVGAGI. The CDR3, as DNA: TGTGCCAGCAGTTCCCGAAGTAGGACAGGGAAAGATACGCAGTATTTT. Encoded protein: CASSSRSRTGKDTQYF.

For this clone: One junction end does not reproduce the germline sequence, and a read error may be involved. This sample also contains other DNA sequences that code for the same CDR3. This chain uses TRBV9 with TRBJ1-6, with 8 bases aligning to TRBD1. CDR3 length equals 16 residues. Germline V lookup: CDR1 SGDLS, CDR2 YYNGEE. The CDR3 nucleotides read TGTGCCAGCAGCCCGAGGAACGACAGGGGAGGCTCACCCCTTCACTTT. This translates into CASSPRNDRGGSPLHF.

This sequence joins TRBV29-1 and TRBJ2-3, with D possibly being TRBD1 (5 bases). The germline V and J ends were trimmed by 1 base and 5 bases, with 7 bases remaining between them. Germline CDR1 and CDR2: SQVTM and ANQGSEA. This CDR3 comprises 12 residues. CDR3 sequence reads: CSVEGGKDTQYF. The DNA for the CDR3 is TGCAGCGTTGAAGGGGGCAAAGATACGCAGTATTTT.

The rearrangement links TRBV5-1 to TRBJ1-2, with TRBD1 matching over 7 bases. With V trimmed by 4 bases and J by 2 bases, 11 bases remained unmatched. Germline-derived CDR1 and CDR2 are SGHRS and YFSETQ. The CDR3 totals 16 residues. CDR3 DNA sequence: TGCGCCAGCAGCCAGACTACCTCGGGACAGAACTATGGCTACACCTTC. Its protein product is CASSQTTSGQNYGYTF.

By sample share, this clone is medium-sized (0.01 to 0.1%). J is TRBJ1-4 and V is TRBV5-1; D gene ambiguous. Trimming removed 4 bases at V and 8 bases at J, with 18 bases between. The CDR3 is 15 residues long. From germline, CDR1 is SGHRS and CDR2 YFSETQ. CDR3 residues: CASSPERGGKEKLFF. The CDR3 nucleotides read TGCGCCAGCAGCCCCGAGCGGGGAGGGAAAGAAAAACTGTTTTTT.

This clone was detected once. The J gene is TRBJ1-2, the V gene TRBV9, with 11 bases fitting TRBD1. J lost 3 bases, V lost 3 bases, and 10 bases had no gene match. CDR3 length: 17 amino acids. The germline gives CDR1 SGDLS, CDR2 YYNGEE. Written as DNA, the CDR3 is TGTGCCAGCAGCGCCGGGACAGGGGGGGAGGTTTACTATGGCTACACCTTC. It encodes CASSAGTGGEVYYGYTF.

The rearrangement uses TRBV25-1 and TRBJ1-1; D is perhaps TRBD1 (6 bases). The ends were cut back, 6 bases at V and 5 bases at J, with 19 bases in the middle. Per the germline V gene, CDR1 is MGHDK and CDR2 is SYGVNS. The CDR3 covers 15 residues. The CDR3 DNA is TGTGCCAGCAGGACCCTCCTAGGGGGGGGGACTGAAGCTTTCTTT. Amino acid sequence: CASRTLLGGGTEAFF. Using reference TRBV25-1 and TRBJ1-1 for the parts outside the CDR3, the full variable domain is EADIYQTPRYLVIGTGKKITLECSQTMGHDKMYWYQQDPGMELHLIHYSYGVNSTEKGDLSSESTVSRIRTEHFPLTLESARPSHTSQYLCASRTLLGGGTEAFFGQGTRLTVV.

V and J are TRBV30 and TRBJ1-6; D remains unclear. There are 16 residues in the CDR3. The V gene lost 4 bases and the J gene lost 0 bases, with 13 bases spanning the gap. Germline CDR1 GTSNPN, CDR2 SVGIG (reference sequence). The CDR3 protein is CAWNEDGGSYNSPLHF. CDR3 DNA: TGTGCCTGGAATGAGGACGGAGGCTCCTATAATTCACCCCTCCACTTT.

CDR3 amino acids: CASSQLTDQPQHF. CDR3 DNA sequence: TGTGCCAGCAGCCAGTTGACAGATCAGCCCCAGCATTTT. The chain joins TRBV14 to TRBJ1-5, with a possible D match to TRBD1 (5 bases). The CDR3 spans 13 residues. The V end lost 3 bases, the J end lost 5 bases, and 8 bases lay between the germline ends. Germline values: CDR1 SGHDN, CDR2 FVKESK.

This sequence joins TRBV27 and TRBJ1-1, with a weak D call TRBD1 (5 bases). The germline V gene has CDR1 MNHEY and CDR2 SMNVEV (reference sequence). CDR3 length: 14 residues. Trimming took off 8 bases at V and 4 bases at J, with 17 bases between the two ends. CDR3 nucleotides: TGTGCCAGCGCCTGGAGTGCGGGGGGCACTGAAGCTTTCTTT. Translating gives CASAWSAGGTEAFF.

The chain recombines TRBV11-2 with TRBJ2-1; 8 nucleotides line up with TRBD2. V shed 5 bases, J shed 5 bases, and the junction held 11 bases outside the gene matches. CDR3 size: 16 residues. CDR1 SGHAT and CDR2 FQNNGV come from the germline V gene. CDR3 sequence: CASSGAGGKRHNEQFF. The CDR3 nucleotides are TGTGCCAGCAGCGGCGCGGGAGGTAAAAGACACAATGAGCAGTTCTTC.

V gene TRBV11-2 combines with J gene TRBJ1-4; a possible D gene is TRBD1 (5 bases). Germline-derived CDR1 and CDR2 are SGHAT and FQNNGV. V lost 5 bases to trimming and J lost 0 bases, with 16 bases between them. This CDR3 is built from 17 residues. This CDR3 reads CASSLQGVAATNEKLFF. The CDR3, as DNA: TGTGCCAGCAGCCTTCAAGGGGTGGCAGCAACTAATGAAAAACTGTTTTTT.

The chain carries TRBV9 and TRBJ2-3, with D tentatively TRBD2 (6 bases). CDR3 length equals 14 residues. Germline values: CDR1 SGDLS, CDR2 YYNGEE. V lost 4 bases and J lost 5, with 14 bases in between. The CDR3: CASSRLSGGDTQYF. Here the CDR3 DNA reads TGTGCCAGCAGCCGGCTTAGCGGTGGAGATACGCAGTATTTT.

This clone was counted a single time. The chain uses TRBV2 and TRBJ1-1; D is undetermined. Looked up from germline, CDR1 is SNHLY and CDR2 is FYNNEI. Trimming took 1 base from V and 4 from J, leaving 7 bases between them. The CDR3 spans 13 residues. CDR3 DNA: TGTGCCAGCAGTGAAGAACAGACCACTGAAGCTTTCTTT. It translates to CASSEEQTTEAFF.

The chain uses TRBV12-5 and TRBJ2-3; the match to TRBD2 covers 8 bases. V lost 4 bases, J lost 6 bases, and 15 bases stayed unmatched. The CDR3 runs to 17 residues. In germline, CDR1 is LGHNT, CDR2 FRNRAP. DNA of the CDR3: TGTGCTAGTGGTTCCGAAGCTTTCACGGGGGGGCACGATACGCAGTATTTT. It yields the protein CASGSEAFTGGHDTQYF.

V is TRBV7-3 and J is TRBJ1-3; D gene uncertain. Germline V gene lookup returns CDR1 SGHTA and CDR2 FQGTGA. The CDR3 covers 16 residues. Trimming cost V 1 base and J 0 bases, with 10 bases left between them. CDR3: CASSLSPRGSGNTIYF. The CDR3 DNA reads as TGTGCCAGCAGCTTAAGTCCCCGGGGCTCTGGAAACACCATATATTTT. Drawing the rest from reference TRBV7-3 and TRBJ1-3, the complete variable domain is GAGVSQTPSNKVTEKGKYVELRCDPISGHTALYWYRQSLGQGPEFLIYFQGTGAADDSGLPNDRFFAVRPEGSVSTLKIQRTERGDSAVYLCASSLSPRGSGNTIYFGEGSWLTVV.

The V and J genes are TRBV9 and TRBJ1-2; maybe TRBD1 (6 bases). From germline, CDR1 is SGDLS and CDR2 YYNGEE. The CDR3 length is 12 residues. V was cut by 2 bases and J by 8 bases, with 10 bases left in between. Written as DNA, the CDR3 is TGTGCCAGCAGCGTCTACAGGGAGGGCTACACCTTC. Translating gives CASSVYREGYTF. The full variable domain, completed using reference TRBV9 and TRBJ1-2, is DSGVTQTPKHLITATGQRVTLRCSPRSGDLSVYWYQQSLDQGLQFLIQYYNGEERAKGNILERFSAQQFPDLHSELNLSSLELGDSALYFCASSVYREGYTFGSGTRLTVV.

The genes are TRBV5-1 and TRBJ2-1, with D possibly TRBD1 on 6 matching bases. This CDR3 spans 16 amino acids. The germline CDR1 and CDR2 sequences are SGHRS and YFSETQ. The ends were cut back, 0 bases at V and 7 bases at J, with 17 bases in the middle. The CDR3 reads CASSLALGQFLNEQFF. In nucleotides, the CDR3 is TGCGCCAGCAGCTTGGCCCTGGGACAATTCCTAAATGAGCAGTTCTTC.

The chain is built from TRBV10-3 and TRBJ1-5; 7 bases align to TRBD1. Germline-derived CDR1 and CDR2 are ENHRY and SYGVKD. This CDR3 region has 16 residues. The V segment lost 3 bases and the J segment 0 bases; nucleotides outside the gene matches: 5. CDR3 sequence reads: CAISDQTGISNQPQHF. The CDR3 DNA is TGTGCCATCAGTGACCAGACAGGGATTAGCAATCAGCCCCAGCATTTT.

This clone was seen more than once but under ten times. The V call is TRBV6-6, the J call TRBJ1-1; 7 positions agree with TRBD1. With V trimmed by 0 bases and J by 6 bases, 4 bases remained unmatched. CDR1 and CDR2 (germline): MNHNY, SVGAGI (reference sequence). This CDR3 comprises 14 residues. CDR3: CASSYSRGLAEAFF. CDR3 nucleotides: TGTGCCAGCAGTTACTCGAGGGGGCTCGCTGAAGCTTTCTTT.

The rearrangement joins TRBV5-1 to TRBJ2-3; 9 nucleotides match TRBD2. The CDR3 contains 15 residues. CDR1 is SGHRS and CDR2 is YFSETQ in the germline V gene. V shed 0 bases, J shed 2 bases, and the junction held 1 base outside the gene matches. For the CDR3, the DNA is TGCGCCAGCAGCTTGGGACTAGCGGCCACAGATACGCAGTATTTT. This encodes CASSLGLAATDTQYF.

V usage is TRBV11-2 and J usage is TRBJ1-3; TRBD1 matches at 7 bases. Matching the DNA end better, TRBJ2-2 makes the J call doubtful. The germline V gene has CDR1 SGHAT and CDR2 FQNNGV. The CDR3 contains 14 residues. As DNA, the CDR3 is TGTGCCAGCAGCTGGGACAGAAACACCGGGGAGCTGTTTTTT. Residues: CASSWDRNTGELFF.

V gene TRBV2 combines with J gene TRBJ1-2, with D hard to call. The CDR3 runs 13 residues. Trimming pared 8 bases from V and 7 bases from J, leaving 17 bases between. CDR1 is SNHLY, CDR2 FYNNEI, per germline. The CDR3 sequence is CASCLGYPGGYTF. The CDR3, as DNA: TGTGCCAGCTGCCTCGGGTATCCGGGTGGCTACACCTTC.

The chain recombines TRBV19 with TRBJ2-5; TRBD1 matches 7 bases. The CDR3 contains 15 residues. With 6 bases clipped from V and 4 bases from J, the junction kept 11 bases outside the gene matches. The germline CDR1 and CDR2 sequences are LNHDA and SQIVND (reference sequence). CDR3 sequence: CASSRQGPGGETQYF. The CDR3 DNA reads TGTGCCAGTAGCAGACAGGGACCTGGGGGAGAGACCCAGTACTTC.

V gene TRBV7-2 combines with J gene TRBJ2-7; possibly TRBD2 for D (5 bases). Per germline, CDR1 SGHTA and CDR2 FQGNSA. CDR3 length equals 13 residues. The V end was cut by 1 base, the J end by 3 bases, with 7 bases between. CDR3 bases: TGTGCCAGCAGCTTAGGAGCGGTCTACGAGCAGTACGTC. Its protein is CASSLGAVYEQYV.